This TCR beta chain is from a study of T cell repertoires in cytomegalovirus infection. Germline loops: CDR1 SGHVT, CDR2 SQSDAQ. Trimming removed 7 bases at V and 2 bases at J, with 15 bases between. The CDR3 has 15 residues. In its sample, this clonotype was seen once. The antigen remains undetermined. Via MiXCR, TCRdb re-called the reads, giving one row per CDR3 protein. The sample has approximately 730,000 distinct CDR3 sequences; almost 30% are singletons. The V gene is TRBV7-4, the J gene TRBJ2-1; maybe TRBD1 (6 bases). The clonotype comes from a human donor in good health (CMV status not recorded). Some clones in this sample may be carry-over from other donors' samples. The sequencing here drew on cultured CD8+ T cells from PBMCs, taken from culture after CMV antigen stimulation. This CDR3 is CASTGTGKPYNEQFF. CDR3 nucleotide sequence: TGTGCCAGCACGGGCACAGGGAAGCCCTACAATGAGCAGTTCTTC.